The 26 T cell receptor beta chains presented below share a single source sample, sequenced in a study of T cells in Graves' hyperthyroidism and ophthalmopathy. Amplification yielded TCR beta CDR3 regions, with RNA transcripts as the source. A first-round RT-PCR of the TCR CDR3 used the HTBI primer set. TCRdb re-analysed the multiplex PCR reads in MiXCR, keeping a single row per CDR3 protein. This sample has 530,000 or so distinct CDR3 sequences, with around 42% found just once. Sequenced material: peripheral blood or thyroid tissue (not recorded which). These receptors all stem from a woman younger than 35 with Graves' hyperthyroidism.

The chain uses TRBV11-2 and TRBJ1-3; no clear D. V lost 5 bases and J lost 15, with 5 bases in between. Germline CDR1 is SGHAT and CDR2 is FQNNGV. CDR3 size: 8 residues. CDR3 bases: TGTGCCAGCAGCCCGTCATATTTT. Translation gives CASSPSYF.

There are many counts of this clonotype. The V call is TRBV10-3, the J call TRBJ1-2; 8 nucleotides align to TRBD1. The germline V gene encodes CDR1 ENHRY and CDR2 SYGVKD. This CDR3 comprises 12 residues. Trimming at V came to 6 bases and at J to 8 bases, leaving 5 bases not matched to a gene. The CDR3 region is CAISRTGRGYTF. The CDR3 DNA follows: TGTGCCATCAGCCGGACAGGGAGAGGCTACACCTTC.

This clonotype turned up a few times. The chain couples TRBV7-3 to TRBJ2-1; D gene uncertain. The CDR3 length is 12 residues. Germline CDR1 is SGHTA and CDR2 is FQGTGA. Trimming pared 1 base from V and 6 bases from J, leaving 4 bases between. The CDR3 spells CASSLNSNEQFF. CDR3 DNA: TGTGCCAGCAGCTTAAACAGCAATGAGCAGTTCTTC. Combining the CDR3 with reference TRBV7-3 and TRBJ2-1 gives the whole variable domain GAGVSQTPSNKVTEKGKYVELRCDPISGHTALYWYRQSLGQGPEFLIYFQGTGAADDSGLPNDRFFAVRPEGSVSTLKIQRTERGDSAVYLCASSLNSNEQFFGPGTRLTVL.

This clonotype was found once. Here the CDR3 reads CASSTGRRSGNTIYF. The CDR3 DNA reads TGTGCCAGCAGCACGGGGCGCCGCTCTGGAAACACCATATATTTT. The rearrangement uses TRBV5-6 and TRBJ1-3; perhaps TRBD1 as D (5 bases). Looked up from germline, CDR1 is SGHDT and CDR2 is YYEEEE. Trimming cost V 4 bases and J 0 bases, with 11 bases left between them. The CDR3 sequence is 15 residues long.

The chain employs TRBV2 and TRBJ2-5; the D is unclear. V was cut by 8 bases and J by 4 bases, with 8 bases left in between. The CDR3 runs 11 residues. Germline CDR1 SNHLY, CDR2 FYNNEI. The CDR3 spells CASLLGETQYF. In DNA, the CDR3 is TGTGCCAGCCTTCTGGGAGAGACCCAGTACTTC.

The rearrangement uses TRBV7-2 and TRBJ1-2, with D uncertain. CDR3 length: 15 residues. Germline values: CDR1 SGHTA, CDR2 FQGNSA. Between the trimmed V and J ends, which lost 5 bases and 5 bases, there was a span of 18 bases. CDR3 nucleotide sequence: TGTGCCAGCAGCCCCAGCGGGAATGACGAGTATGGCTACACCTTC. Encoded protein: CASSPSGNDEYGYTF.

The CDR3 coding sequence is TGTGCCACCAGCTCAGGACAGGGTCGCTACGAGCAGTACTTC. It encodes CATSSGQGRYEQYF. V gene TRBV15 combines with J gene TRBJ2-7, with 8 bases fitting TRBD1. The CDR3 is made up of 14 amino acids. Germline V gene sequence: CDR1 LNHNV, CDR2 YYDKDF (reference sequence). With V trimmed by 5 bases and J by 3 bases, 6 bases remained unmatched. Complete variable domain (other parts from reference TRBV15 and TRBJ2-7): DAMVIQNPRYQVTQFGKPVTLSCSQTLNHNVMYWYQQKSSQAPKLLFHYYDKDFNNEADTPDNFQSRRPNTSFCFLDIRSPGLGDTAMYLCATSSGQGRYEQYFGPGTRLTVT.

This clonotype was counted at least ten times. The rearrangement joins TRBV2 to TRBJ1-2; no reliable D call. Germline values: CDR1 SNHLY, CDR2 FYNNEI. This CDR3 has 13 residues. Trimming pared 6 bases from V and 4 bases from J, leaving 12 bases between. CDR3 sequence: CASRLDTLYGYTF. The CDR3 nucleotides read TGTGCCAGCAGACTCGACACACTCTATGGCTACACCTTC.

V gene TRBV2 combines with J gene TRBJ2-2, with 7 bases identical to TRBD1. The V segment lost 10 bases and the J segment 4 bases; nucleotides outside the gene matches: 9. CDR3 length: 14 residues. In germline, CDR1 is SNHLY, CDR2 FYNNEI. CDR3 in amino acids: CATLRDRPTGELFF. For the CDR3, the DNA is TGTGCCACCCTCCGGGACAGACCCACCGGGGAGCTGTTTTTT.

CDR3 DNA sequence: TGTGCCAGCAGCTTAGCGGCCGGGACTAGCGTTAGGGAGGAGACCCAGTACTTC. Protein: CASSLAAGTSVREETQYF. This chain connects TRBV7-2 to TRBJ2-5; TRBD2 aligns across 10 bases. The CDR3 extends over 18 amino acids. The V segment lost 0 bases and the J segment 5 bases; nucleotides outside the gene matches: 12. CDR1 SGHTA and CDR2 FQGNSA come from the germline V gene. Based on the CDR3 plus reference TRBV7-2 and TRBJ2-5, the full variable domain is GAGVSQSPSNKVTEKGKDVELRCDPISGHTALYWYRQSLGQGLEFLIYFQGNSAPDKSGLPSDRFSAERTGGSVSTLTIQRTQQEDSAVYLCASSLAAGTSVREETQYFGPGTRLLVL.

Details on this clonotype: Likely a read error: the CDR3 ends without its conserved phenylalanine or tryptophan. This chain connects TRBV5-4 to TRBJ1-1; the D is unclear. The V and J ends lost 4 bases and 2 bases respectively, with 12 bases between them. Germline V gene sequence: CDR1 SGHNT, CDR2 YYREEE (reference sequence). The CDR3 covers 14 residues. Written as DNA, the CDR3 is TGTGCCAGCAGCCATAGTGTCGGTAACACTGAAGCTTTCCTT. This gives the protein CASSHSVGNTEAFL.

The gene calls are TRBV12-3 or TRBV12-4 and TRBJ1-1, with D perhaps TRBD1 (6 bases). V dropped 6 bases and J dropped 2 bases, with 13 bases sitting between them. The CDR3 length is 14 residues. Here the CDR3 reads CASSPQGVNTEAFF. CDR3 DNA sequence: TGTGCCAGCAGCCCACAGGGCGTTAACACTGAAGCTTTCTTT.

This clonotype was picked up many times. The chain links TRBV9 to TRBJ1-3; a possible D gene is TRBD1 (5 bases). The V and J ends lost 0 bases and 6 bases respectively, with 7 bases between them. This CDR3 comprises 13 residues. Germline loops: CDR1 SGDLS, CDR2 YYNGEE. In DNA form, the CDR3 reads TGTGCCAGCAGCGTAGAACAGGAAAACACCATATATTTT. This translates into CASSVEQENTIYF.

This CDR3 is CATSTNTGGYGYTF. The CDR3 DNA reads as TGTGCCACCAGCACCAATACAGGGGGCTATGGCTACACCTTC. The chain combines TRBV15 with TRBJ1-2; 8 bases map to TRBD1. The length of the CDR3 is 14 residues. Trimming removed 4 bases from V and 4 bases from J; junction bases left unmatched: 5. Germline lookup yields CDR1 LNHNV and CDR2 YYDKDF (reference sequence).

This clonotype has a single count. The V call is TRBV20-1, the J call TRBJ1-5, with a weak D call TRBD1 (5 bases). This CDR3 contains 15 residues. Germline V gene lookup returns CDR1 DFQATT and CDR2 SNEGSKA (reference sequence). V was clipped by 3 bases and J by 7 bases, with 19 bases between them. CDR3 in DNA: TGCAGTGCTAGGGCGGGACTAGCGGGAGGGCAGCCCCAGCATTTT. It is translated as CSARAGLAGGQPQHF.

In its sample, this clonotype was seen many times. This chain links TRBV4-1 with TRBJ1-5; D not certain. The CDR3 spans 16 residues. CDR1 is MGHRA, CDR2 YSYEKL, per germline. Trimming cost V 0 bases and J 3 bases, with 12 bases left between them. The CDR3 loop is CASSQEGRGTNQPQHF. The CDR3 bases are TGCGCCAGCAGCCAAGAGGGTCGGGGAACCAATCAGCCCCAGCATTTT.

This clonotype showed up many times. This chain links TRBV6-6 with TRBJ2-2; D could derive from TRBD1 or TRBD2 (5 bases each). This CDR3 has 11 amino acids. V lost 10 bases, J lost 7 bases, and 10 bases lay in between. The germline V gene encodes CDR1 MNHNY and CDR2 SVGAGI (reference sequence). CDR3 nucleotide sequence: TGTGCCATCCTGGGGGACGGGGAGCTGTTTTTT. Protein: CAILGDGELFF.

This clonotype was recorded many times. The chain employs TRBV29-1 and TRBJ1-1; TRBD1 aligns across 7 bases. There are 12 residues in the CDR3. Germline assignment: CDR1 SQVTM and CDR2 ANQGSEA. V was clipped by 5 bases and J by 7 bases; unmatched bases: 7. The CDR3 DNA sequence: TGCAGCGTTAGGGCAGGGGGTAATGAAGCTTTCTTT. Translated, it gives CSVRAGGNEAFF.

At least ten counts were recorded for this clonotype. J is TRBJ1-1 and V is TRBV20-1, with a possible D match to TRBD1 (5 bases). This CDR3 is 16 amino acids long. From germline, CDR1 is DFQATT and CDR2 SNEGSKA (reference sequence). The germline V and J ends were trimmed by 3 bases and 3 bases, with 20 bases remaining between them. The DNA for the CDR3 is TGCAGTGCTAGGTCGAACAGGCCCCTCACTGACACTGAAGCTTTCTTT. Translating gives CSARSNRPLTDTEAFF.

This clonotype was recorded once. The rearrangement joins TRBV12-3 or TRBV12-4 to TRBJ1-1, with a weak D call TRBD1 (6 bases). V was pared by 5 bases and J by 7 bases, with 17 bases between. CDR3 length equals 14 residues. DNA for the CDR3: TGTGCCAGCAGTGTGATGGGGAGGGACAATGAAGCTTTCTTT. It translates to CASSVMGRDNEAFF.

There are many counts of this clonotype. The chain combines TRBV7-9 with TRBJ2-2, with D uncertain. The CDR3 extends over 13 amino acids. V lost 7 bases and J lost 4, with 10 bases in between. CDR1 and CDR2 from the germline V gene are SEHNR and FQNEAQ (reference sequence). CDR3 bases: TGTGCCAGCACCGCTCCCGGCACCGGGGAGCTGTTTTTT. This translates into CASTAPGTGELFF.

The genes are TRBV6-5 and TRBJ1-4; D is possibly TRBD1 (6 bases). Deletions cut 5 bases from V and 0 bases from J, with 10 bases between. Per the germline V gene, CDR1 is MNHEY and CDR2 is SVGAGI. This CDR3 is 15 amino acids long. The DNA of the CDR3 is TGTGCCAGCAGTGACGAGGGGGCAACTAATGAAAAACTGTTTTTT. Amino acid sequence: CASSDEGATNEKLFF.

There are many counts of this clonotype. This chain links TRBV29-1 with TRBJ1-1; no definite D call. Germline V gene sequence: CDR1 SQVTM, CDR2 ANQGSEA. V was cut by 7 bases and J by 3 bases, with 21 bases left in between. This CDR3 region has 15 residues. CDR3 sequence (DNA): TGCAGCGATTGCCGGCCGTGGAGGGTCTACACTGAAGCTTTCTTT. Residues: CSDCRPWRVYTEAFF.

The rearrangement joins TRBV24-1 to TRBJ1-5; 7 bases agree with TRBD1. The CDR3 loop spans 16 amino acids. The germline CDR1 and CDR2 sequences are KGHDR and SFDVKD. The V gene end was trimmed by 2 bases and the J gene end by 6 bases; junction bases not matched to a gene: 9. The CDR3 DNA reads as TGTGCCACCAGTGATTCGGGGACAGCGGACGGTCAGCCCCAGCATTTT. As protein: CATSDSGTADGQPQHF.

This clonotype has only one observation. This chain uses TRBV10-3 with TRBJ1-2; 11 positions agree with TRBD1. V was pared by 2 bases and J by 5 bases, with 10 bases of the junction left unmatched. The CDR3 spans 17 residues. Per the germline V gene, CDR1 is ENHRY and CDR2 is SYGVKD. CDR3 residues: CAISEMWDRGTDYGYTF. CDR3 DNA sequence: TGTGCCATCAGTGAGATGTGGGACAGGGGGACGGATTATGGCTACACCTTC.

This clonotype has ten or more counts. This sequence joins TRBV5-1 and TRBJ1-1, with D maybe TRBD1 (6 bases). CDR3 length: 14 amino acids. Per germline, CDR1 SGHRS and CDR2 YFSETQ. With 4 bases removed from V and 4 bases from J, the gap between germline ends came to 14 bases. In DNA, the CDR3 is TGCGCCAGCAGCGTGATCAAAGGGGGCACTGAAGCTTTCTTT. It translates to CASSVIKGGTEAFF.